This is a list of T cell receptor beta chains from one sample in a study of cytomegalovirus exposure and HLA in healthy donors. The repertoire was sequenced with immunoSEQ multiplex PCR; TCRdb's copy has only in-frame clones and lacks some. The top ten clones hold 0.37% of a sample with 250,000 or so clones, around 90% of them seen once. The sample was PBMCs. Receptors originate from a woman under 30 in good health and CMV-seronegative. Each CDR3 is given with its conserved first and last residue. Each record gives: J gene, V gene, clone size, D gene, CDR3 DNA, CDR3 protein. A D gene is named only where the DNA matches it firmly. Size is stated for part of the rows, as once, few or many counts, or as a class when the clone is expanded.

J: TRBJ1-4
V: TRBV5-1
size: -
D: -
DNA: TGCGCCAGCAGCGGCGGACACGCAACTAATGAAAAACTGTTTTTT
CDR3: CASSGGHATNEKLFF

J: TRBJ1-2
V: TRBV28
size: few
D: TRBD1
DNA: TGTGCCAGCAGTTTGCCAGGGGGAGCTAACTATGGCTACACCTTC
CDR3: CASSLPGGANYGYTF

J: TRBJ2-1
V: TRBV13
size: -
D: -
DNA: TGTGCCAGCAGCTTAGGGGCTAGCTCCTACAATGAGCAGTTCTTC
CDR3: CASSLGASSYNEQFF

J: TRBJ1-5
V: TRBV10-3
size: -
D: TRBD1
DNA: TGTGCCAGACACCCCCCGGACAGGGAAAATCAGCCCCAGCATTTT
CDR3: CARHPPDRENQPQHF

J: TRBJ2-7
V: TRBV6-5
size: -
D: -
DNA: TGTGCCAGCAGTTACGCCGGAGCCTACGAGCAGTACTTC
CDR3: CASSYAGAYEQYF

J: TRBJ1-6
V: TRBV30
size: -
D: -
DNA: TGTGCCTGGAGTATTGGAGACTATAATTCACCCCTCCACTTT
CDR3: CAWSIGDYNSPLHF

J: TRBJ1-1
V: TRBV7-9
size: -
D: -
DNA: TGTGCCAGCAGCTTAGGCGGGGGGCGAATAACTGAAGCTTTCTTT
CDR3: CASSLGGGRITEAFF

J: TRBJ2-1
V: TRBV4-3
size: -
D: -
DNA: TGCGCCAGCAGCCAAGATTCCCGGGTGAGCTCCTACAATGAGCAGTTCTTC
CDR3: CASSQDSRVSSYNEQFF

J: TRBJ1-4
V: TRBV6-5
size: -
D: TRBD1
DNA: TGTGCCAGCAGTTACTCGGGACAGGGGAGGGAAAAACTGTTTTTT
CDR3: CASSYSGQGREKLFF

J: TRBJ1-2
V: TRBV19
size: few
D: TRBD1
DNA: TGTGCCAGTAGTATTCCACCGGGACAGTACCAGAACTATGGCTACACCTTC
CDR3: CASSIPPGQYQNYGYTF

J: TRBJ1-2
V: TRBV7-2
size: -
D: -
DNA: TGTGCCAGCAGCTTAGATCAAGGCAGGGCCAACTATGGCTACACCTTC
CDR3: CASSLDQGRANYGYTF

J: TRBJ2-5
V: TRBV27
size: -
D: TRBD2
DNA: TGTGCCAGCACCGATAGCGGGGGGGCCGACGTGACCCAGTACTTC
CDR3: CASTDSGGADVTQYF

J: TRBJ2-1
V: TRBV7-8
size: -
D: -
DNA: TGTGCCAGCAGCACCATAGTGGGGACTGGGGAGCGATTCTTC
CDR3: CASSTIVGTGERFF

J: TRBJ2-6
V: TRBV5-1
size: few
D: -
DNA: TGCGCCAGCAGCTCCGCCAGGGTGCCCAACGTCCTGACTTTC
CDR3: CASSSARVPNVLTF

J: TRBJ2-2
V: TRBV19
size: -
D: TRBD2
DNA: TGTGCCAGTAGTCTAGGACTAGCGGGGGGAGGCACCGGGGAGCTGTTTTTT
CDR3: CASSLGLAGGGTGELFF

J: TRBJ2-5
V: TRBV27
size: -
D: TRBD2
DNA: TGTGCCAGCACCACGGAGAGGACTAGCGGGGAGGAGACCCAGTACTTC
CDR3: CASTTERTSGEETQYF

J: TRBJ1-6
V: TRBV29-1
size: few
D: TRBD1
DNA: TGCAGCGTGGGGACAGCAGATAATTCACCCCTCCACTTT
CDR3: CSVGTADNSPLHF

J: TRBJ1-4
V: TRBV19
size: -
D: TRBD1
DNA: TGTGCCAGTACCCCCTCAGACAGGGGATGGGAAAAACTGTTTTTT
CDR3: CASTPSDRGWEKLFF

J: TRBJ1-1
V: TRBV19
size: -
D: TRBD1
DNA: TGTGCCAGTACACGATTTACACCCCAGGGGGCCGACACTGAAGCTTTCTTT
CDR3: CASTRFTPQGADTEAFF

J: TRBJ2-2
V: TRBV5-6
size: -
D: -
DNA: TGTGCCAGCAGCGCGGGGTCCGGGGAGCTGTTTTTT
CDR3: CASSAGSGELFF

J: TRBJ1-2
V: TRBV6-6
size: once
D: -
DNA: TGTGCCAGCAGGACCCAAGATGGAGGTGGCTACACCTTC
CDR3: CASRTQDGGGYTF

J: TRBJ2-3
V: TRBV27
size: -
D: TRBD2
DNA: TGTGCCAGCAGTCCCGCCCTAGCTAGCGGGGGGGTAAGCACAGATACGCAGTATTTT
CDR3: CASSPALASGGVSTDTQYF

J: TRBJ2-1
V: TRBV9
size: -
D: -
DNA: TGTGCCAGCATCCCCGGAGGGGGGGACTCCAATGAGCAGTTCTTC
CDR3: CASIPGGGDSNEQFF

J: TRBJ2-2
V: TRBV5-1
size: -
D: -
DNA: TGCGCCAGCAGCTTGATGAGCACCGGGGAGCTGTTTTTT
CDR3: CASSLMSTGELFF

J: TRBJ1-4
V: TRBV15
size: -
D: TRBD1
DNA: TGTGCCACCAGCAGACCAGGGGGCGAGACTGAAAAACTGTTTTTT
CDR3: CATSRPGGETEKLFF

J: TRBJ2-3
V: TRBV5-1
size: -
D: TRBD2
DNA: TGCGCCAGCAGCTCCGGACTAGCGGGGGGGCCACCCAGCACAGATACGCAGTATTTT
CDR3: CASSSGLAGGPPSTDTQYF

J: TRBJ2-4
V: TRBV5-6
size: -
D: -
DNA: TGTGCCAGCAGCTTGCGGATTATTGAGGACATTCAGTACTTC
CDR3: CASSLRIIEDIQYF

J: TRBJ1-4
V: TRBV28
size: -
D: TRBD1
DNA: TGTGCCAGCAGTCCTGGGACAGGGTGGACTAATGAAAAACTGTTTTTT
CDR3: CASSPGTGWTNEKLFF

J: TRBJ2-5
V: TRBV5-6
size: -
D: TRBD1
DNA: TGTGCCAGCAGCTGGCTTTTGGGACAGGAGGAGACCCAGTACTTC
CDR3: CASSWLLGQEETQYF

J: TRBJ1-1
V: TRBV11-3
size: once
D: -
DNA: TGTGCCAGCAGCGCAACAGGGCAGATCACTGAAGCTTTCTTT
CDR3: CASSATGQITEAFF

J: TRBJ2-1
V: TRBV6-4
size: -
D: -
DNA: TGTGCCAGCAGTAACCGGGAAGGTGAGCAGTTCTTC
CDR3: CASSNREGEQFF

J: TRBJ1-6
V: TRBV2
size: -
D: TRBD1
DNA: TGTGCCAGCAGTCCCGGACAGGGGGCTGGTTCACCCCTCCACTTT
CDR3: CASSPGQGAGSPLHF

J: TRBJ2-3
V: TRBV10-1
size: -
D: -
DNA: TGCGCCAGCAGTTACCGGCGCGGGAGCACAGATACGCAGTATTTT
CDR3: CASSYRRGSTDTQYF

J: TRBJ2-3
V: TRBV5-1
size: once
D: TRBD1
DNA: TGCGCCAGCAGCTTGCAAACAGGGGGGACAGATACGCAGTATTTT
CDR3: CASSLQTGGTDTQYF